A selection of T cell receptor beta chains follows, all from one sample in a study of identical twins. TCRdb ran MiXCR on the 5' RACE reads and lists one entry per CDR3 protein. The sample has some 250,000 distinct CDR3 sequences; 6.5% are singletons. These same data were also listed under a study on T cells expressing NK-cell markers.

Sequencing was carried out using CD8+ T cells sorted from blood. The receptor source for this set is a woman between 18 and 29 years old in good health. The CDR3 runs from the conserved cysteine through the conserved F or W. A D gene is named only where the DNA matches it firmly. Clone sizes are given selectively: once, few, many, or a class where the clone is expanded.

cdr3_length j_call v_call clone_size d_call cdr3_aa cdr3_nt
18 TRBJ1-1 TRBV12-3/TRBV12-4 many NA CASSSISGAGRVGTEAFF TGTGCCAGCAGTTCTATCTCGGGGGCGGGGCGAGTGGGCACTGAAGCTTTCTTT
14 TRBJ2-7 TRBV5-6 NA NA CASSLGQDHYEQYF TGTGCCAGCAGCTTGGGACAGGACCACTACGAGCAGTACTTC
16 TRBJ2-6 TRBV7-2 few NA CASSLTEGAGANVLTF TGTGCCAGCAGCTTAACGGAGGGCGCTGGGGCCAACGTCCTGACTTTC
15 TRBJ1-1 TRBV27 few TRBD1 CASSSNRDRNTEAFF TGTGCCAGCAGTTCGAACAGGGACAGGAACACTGAAGCTTTCTTT
12 TRBJ2-7 TRBV30 few NA CAWSVGGGEQYF TGTGCCTGGAGTGTCGGGGGAGGCGAGCAGTACTTC
16 TRBJ1-5 TRBV27 NA NA CASSLEWGAGNQPQHF TGTGCCAGCAGTTTAGAGTGGGGGGCTGGCAATCAGCCCCAGCATTTT
15 TRBJ1-5 TRBV6-2/TRBV6-3 few NA CASSYWSGVGQPQHF TGTGCCAGCAGTTACTGGTCAGGGGTAGGTCAGCCCCAGCATTTT
16 TRBJ2-7 TRBV7-9 few NA CASSLSSSTASYEQYF TGTGCCAGCAGCCTGTCTAGCTCGACAGCTTCCTACGAGCAGTACTTC
14 TRBJ2-6 TRBV20-1 many NA CSARGASGANVLTF TGCAGTGCTAGGGGAGCATCTGGGGCCAACGTCCTGACTTTC
12 TRBJ1-2 TRBV29-1 few TRBD1 CSTGQGADGYTF TGCAGCACCGGACAGGGGGCGGATGGCTACACCTTC
12 TRBJ2-5 TRBV5-1 NA TRBD1 CASSAHLEDRVF TGCGCCAGCAGCGCCCACCTGGAGGACAGGGTCTTC
14 TRBJ1-1 TRBV7-6 NA NA CASSYTLTVHEAFF TGTGCCAGCAGTTATACTTTGACGGTCCATGAAGCTTTCTTT
15 TRBJ2-1 TRBV12-5 many NA CASGLVGASYNEQFF TGTGCTAGTGGTTTGGTAGGTGCCTCCTACAATGAGCAGTTCTTC
13 TRBJ1-5 TRBV27 many NA CASSFGPDQPQHF TGTGCCAGCAGTTTTGGGCCGGATCAGCCCCAGCATTTT
16 TRBJ2-3 TRBV20-1 few TRBD2 CSARASSGIVPDTQYF TGCAGTGCTAGAGCCTCTAGCGGGATAGTGCCAGATACGCAGTATTTT
15 TRBJ1-6 TRBV11-2 few TRBD1 CASSFGLTGEQPLHF TGTGCCAGCAGCTTCGGGTTGACAGGGGAACAACCCCTCCACTTT
14 TRBJ1-5 TRBV2 medium-sized NA CASQPGGSNQPQHF TGTGCCAGCCAGCCGGGGGGTAGCAATCAGCCCCAGCATTTT
14 TRBJ1-2 TRBV6-5 many NA CASSYRRANYGYTF TGTGCCAGCAGTTACCGCAGGGCTAACTATGGCTACACCTTC
14 TRBJ1-2 TRBV29-1 few TRBD1 CSAPGAGGVSGYTF TGCAGCGCTCCCGGGGCAGGGGGCGTTTCTGGCTACACCTTC
14 TRBJ2-7 TRBV9 NA TRBD2 CASSPPGGVYEQYF TGTGCCAGCAGCCCTCCGGGGGGTGTCTACGAGCAGTACTTC
14 TRBJ1-4 TRBV5-1 few NA CASSQVATNEKLFF TGCGCCAGCAGTCAGGTCGCAACTAATGAAAAACTGTTTTTT
15 TRBJ2-7 TRBV15 NA NA CATSRDSPGVDEQYF TGTGCCACCAGCAGAGATTCCCCCGGGGTGGACGAGCAGTACTTC
17 TRBJ1-2 TRBV4-3 NA NA CASSQSRDTPTEVGYTF TGCGCCAGCAGCCAATCCCGGGACACCCCCACTGAGGTGGGCTACACCTTC
14 TRBJ2-1 TRBV7-8 many NA CASSLGERFNEQFF TGTGCCAGCAGCTTAGGGGAAAGGTTCAATGAGCAGTTCTTC
12 TRBJ1-2 TRBV29-1 NA NA CSVEIRVLGYTF TGCAGCGTTGAGATCAGGGTTCTTGGCTACACCTTC
13 TRBJ2-7 TRBV27 NA NA CASRRGLSYEQYF TGTGCCAGTCGCCGAGGCCTATCCTACGAGCAGTACTTC
14 TRBJ2-3 TRBV29-1 NA NA CSVAGTGYTDTQYF TGCAGCGTTGCCGGGACTGGATACACAGATACGCAGTATTTT
14 TRBJ2-1 TRBV19 few NA CASSIRQADNEQFF TGTGCCAGTAGTATCAGACAGGCCGACAATGAGCAGTTCTTC
14 TRBJ2-3 TRBV20-1 NA TRBD2 CSASLAGAGDTQYF TGCAGTGCTTCTTTAGCGGGAGCAGGAGATACGCAGTATTTT
18 TRBJ2-7 TRBV2 NA TRBD1 CASPPGYEDRERGYEQYF TGTGCCAGCCCCCCAGGGTATGAGGACAGGGAACGTGGCTACGAGCAGTACTTC
14 TRBJ1-1 TRBV3-1 NA TRBD1 CASSPRQGQGEAFF TGTGCCAGCAGCCCCCGACAGGGCCAGGGGGAAGCTTTCTTT
15 TRBJ1-1 TRBV7-9 NA NA CASSPPAGVGTEAFF TGTGCCAGCAGCCCCCCCGCAGGAGTGGGCACTGAAGCTTTCTTT
11 TRBJ2-2 TRBV12-3/TRBV12-4 many NA CATGLTGELFF TGTGCCACAGGGTTGACCGGGGAGCTGTTTTTT
15 TRBJ2-7 TRBV20-1 few TRBD2 CSARIREGSSYEQYF TGCAGTGCCCGGATACGGGAGGGGTCCTCCTACGAGCAGTACTTC
16 TRBJ1-2 TRBV13 few NA CASSLNADRPNYGYTF TGTGCCAGCAGCTTAAACGCGGACAGACCCAATTATGGCTACACCTTC
13 TRBJ2-1 TRBV10-3 NA TRBD2 CASLAERGNEQFF TGTGCCAGCCTAGCGGAACGAGGAAATGAGCAGTTCTTC
14 TRBJ1-6 TRBV20-1 few NA CSAPRAPYNSPLHF TGCAGTGCTCCACGGGCCCCTTATAATTCACCCCTCCACTTT
14 TRBJ2-7 TRBV2 NA NA CASSESLLPSEQYF TGTGCCAGCAGTGAAAGCCTCCTACCGAGTGAGCAGTACTTC
14 TRBJ1-4 TRBV11-2 few NA CASSLTVANEKLFF TGTGCCAGCAGCCTAACAGTGGCTAATGAAAAACTGTTTTTT
15 TRBJ2-2 TRBV5-1 NA NA CASSPEQANTGELFF TGCGCCAGCAGCCCGGAACAAGCGAACACCGGGGAGCTGTTTTTT
15 TRBJ2-1 TRBV29-1 few TRBD2 CSVAGTRSSYNEQFF TGCAGCGTTGCCGGGACTAGGAGTTCCTACAATGAGCAGTTCTTC
11 TRBJ2-1 TRBV4-1 few TRBD1 CASGQGWEQFF TGCGCCAGCGGACAGGGATGGGAGCAGTTCTTC
15 TRBJ2-1 TRBV9 few TRBD2 CASSASGGANNEQFF TGTGCCAGCAGCGCTAGCGGGGGGGCTAACAATGAGCAGTTCTTC
13 TRBJ2-7 TRBV5-1 few NA CASSAPALDEQYF TGCGCCAGCAGCGCGCCGGCCCTCGACGAGCAGTACTTC
14 TRBJ1-2 TRBV7-9 few NA CASSPSDPNYGYTF TGTGCCAGCAGCCCCTCCGACCCTAACTATGGCTACACCTTC
15 TRBJ2-3 TRBV12-3/TRBV12-4 NA TRBD2 CASSLPDGRTDTQYF TGTGCCAGCAGTTTACCCGACGGGAGGACAGATACGCAGTATTTT
14 TRBJ1-5 TRBV12-3/TRBV12-4 few NA CASSFGQFNQPQHF TGTGCCAGCAGTTTTGGACAGTTCAATCAGCCCCAGCATTTT
19 TRBJ1-1 TRBV11-1 NA TRBD1 CASTRGSAGQGGGDTEAFF TGTGCCAGCACCCGGGGTTCCGCGGGACAGGGCGGAGGGGACACTGAAGCTTTCTTT